This TCR beta chain was sequenced in a study of OX40 agonist ivuxolimab in advanced cancers. Study-wide points: The antigen specificity of the peripheral T cells (those that were expanded) was not determined.

Method: immunoSEQ multiplex PCR; TCRdb's copy keeps in-frame clones and lacks some. The table records approximately 58,000 clones, approximately 84% of them present only once. Notes on this clone: Its antigen is unidentified.

Sequenced here: CD4+ or CD8+ T cells sorted from blood, sampled in a trial of the OX40 agonist ivuxolimab. The clonotype comes from an adult with an advanced solid tumor such as melanoma, head and neck, liver or kidney cancer.

The CDR3 is CASSLGYRDEQYF. The CDR3 nucleotides are TGTGCCAGCAGCTTAGGCTACCGGGACGAGCAGTACTTC. The chain joins TRBV11-3 to TRBJ2-7; D call uncertain. Germline V gene lookup returns CDR1 SGHNT and CDR2 YENEEA. The CDR3 consists of 13 residues. V was pared by 1 base and J by 5 bases, with 9 bases between. Based on the CDR3 plus reference TRBV11-3 and TRBJ2-7, the full variable domain is EAGVVQSPRYKIIEKKQPVAFWCNPISGHNTLYWYLQNLGQGPELLIRYENEEAVDDSQLPKDRFSAERLKGVDSTLKIQPAELGDSAVYLCASSLGYRDEQYFGPGTRLTVT.